Listed here are 9 T cell receptor beta chains from one sample, sequenced in a study of cytomegalovirus exposure and HLA in healthy donors. PCR used 60 Vbeta primers and 13 Jbeta primers. The repertoire was sequenced with immunoSEQ multiplex PCR; TCRdb's copy has only in-frame clones and lacks some. The data hold 150,000 to 200,000 clones, with almost 80% observed a single time. Sequencing used PBMCs. Receptors originate from a man aged 45-65 years in good health and CMV-seropositive.

This clone appeared once. The gene calls are TRBV7-9 and TRBJ1-4, with 10 bases fitting TRBD1. The CDR3 covers 18 residues. V trimming: 2 bases; J trimming: 8 bases; junction bases outside the gene matches: 14. Germline lookup yields CDR1 SEHNR and CDR2 FQNEAQ (reference sequence). The CDR3 sequence: CASSLSGQGRGAWEKLFF. As DNA, the CDR3 is TGTGCCAGCAGCTTATCGGGACAGGGGCGAGGGGCTTGGGAAAAACTGTTTTTT.

The CDR3: CASSPSTAREPQHF. CDR3 coding DNA: TGTGCCAGCAGTCCTTCGACCGCCCGGGAGCCCCAGCATTTT. This chain connects TRBV6-5 to TRBJ1-5; D unresolved. The CDR3 contains 14 residues. CDR1 and CDR2 (germline): MNHEY, SVGAGI. The V end lost 5 bases, the J end lost 8 bases, and 16 bases lay between the germline ends.

This clone has only a few counts. The chain is built from TRBV18 and TRBJ1-5; 7 nucleotides agree with TRBD1. After removal of 7 bases from V and 9 bases from J, the junction contained 9 bases not matched to a gene. Germline loops: CDR1 KGHSH, CDR2 LQKENI. There are 13 residues in the CDR3. Here the CDR3 reads CASCQGGSRPQHF. The DNA for the CDR3 is TGTGCCAGCTGCCAGGGGGGTTCTAGGCCCCAGCATTTT.

This chain joins TRBV14 and TRBJ2-6, with D possibly being TRBD2 (7 bases). The V end was cut by 0 bases, the J end by 0 bases, with 15 bases between. Germline assignment: CDR1 SGHDN and CDR2 FVKESK. The CDR3 runs 19 residues. The CDR3 loop reads CASSQERGGGRSGANVLTF. The CDR3 bases are TGTGCCAGCAGCCAAGAACGAGGGGGGGGGCGCTCTGGGGCCAACGTCCTGACTTTC.

The CDR3 loop is CASCCGGKGEAFF. The CDR3 DNA sequence: TGTGCCAGCTGTTGTGGGGGAAAGGGGGAGGCTTTCTTT. The rearrangement links TRBV27 to TRBJ1-1; weak D call: TRBD1 (6 bases). The V end lost 8 bases, the J end lost 11 bases, and 21 bases lay between the germline ends. Per the germline V gene, CDR1 is MNHEY and CDR2 is SMNVEV (reference sequence). CDR3 length: 13 residues.

This chain joins TRBV27 and TRBJ1-1, with a tentative D call TRBD1 (5 bases). Trimming stripped 5 bases from V and 5 bases from J, with 12 bases between. The CDR3 has 13 residues. From germline, CDR1 is MNHEY and CDR2 SMNVEV (reference sequence). In nucleotides, the CDR3 is TGTGCCAGCAGTATAAACAGGAGAACTGAAGCTTTCTTT. Residues: CASSINRRTEAFF.

This rearrangement joins TRBV9 to TRBJ1-2; D is undetermined. V lost 3 bases, J lost 6 bases, and 6 bases lay in between. The CDR3 spans 11 residues. The germline gives CDR1 SGDLS, CDR2 YYNGEE. CDR3 DNA sequence: TGTGCCAGCAGCGCTGTTAATGGCTACACCTTC. This sequence encodes CASSAVNGYTF.

This chain links TRBV6-1 with TRBJ2-6; D remains unclear. V was cut by 3 bases and J by 2 bases, with 8 bases left in between. The CDR3 spans 15 residues. CDR1 is MNHNS, CDR2 SASEGT, per germline. The CDR3 region is CASSESVTGANVLTF. DNA of the CDR3: TGTGCCAGCAGTGAGTCAGTCACTGGGGCCAACGTCCTGACTTTC.

V and J are TRBV14 and TRBJ2-2; 7 nucleotides align to TRBD2. V shed 3 bases and J 3 bases; nucleotides not matched to a gene: 7. The CDR3 runs to 16 residues. CDR1 is SGHDN and CDR2 is FVKESK in the germline V gene. The CDR3 bases are TGTGCCAGCAGCCAGGGAGGACGGGGGGACACCGGGGAGCTGTTTTTT. Translating gives CASSQGGRGDTGELFF.